This entry lists 13 T cell receptor beta chains sequenced from one sample in a study of OX40 agonist ivuxolimab in advanced cancers. The library was generated by the immunoSEQ multiplex PCR assay. TCRdb provides this immuneACCESS table in a form limited to in-frame rearrangements. Some clones are lacking; in checked studies, under half of them reflect an unresolved V gene, and why the rest are absent is not known. This sample has about 82,000 clones in its table, and roughly 85% of those were observed once. 0.75% to 0.85% of the sample is held by the ten biggest clonotypes. Here the sequenced sample was CD4+ or CD8+ T cells sorted from blood, taken in a trial of the OX40 agonist ivuxolimab. The receptors here all came from an adult with an advanced solid tumor such as melanoma, head and neck, liver or kidney cancer.

This clone occurred once. The chain joins TRBV6-6 to TRBJ2-1; 8 bases map to TRBD2. J gave up 8 bases and V 7 bases, and 7 bases lay outside the gene matches. The CDR3 sequence is 13 residues long. Per germline, CDR1 MNHNY and CDR2 SVGAGI (reference sequence). The CDR3 spells CASKASGWDEQFF. The CDR3 DNA reads TGTGCCAGCAAGGCTAGCGGGTGGGATGAGCAGTTCTTC.

This chain joins TRBV7-2 and TRBJ2-7; D possibly uses TRBD1 or TRBD2 (5 bases each). The CDR3 consists of 14 residues. Trimming removed 2 bases from V and 4 bases from J, with 12 bases in between. Germline V gene data show CDR1 as SGHTA and CDR2 as FQGNSA. For the CDR3, the DNA is TGTGCCAGCAGCTTATTACGGGACCGATACGAGCAGTACTTC. It specifies CASSLLRDRYEQYF.

The CDR3 protein is CSVDRDRRGYTF. The CDR3 nucleotides read TGCAGCGTTGACCGGGACCGCCGGGGCTACACCTTC. This chain links TRBV29-1 with TRBJ1-2; D may be TRBD1 (5 bases). Trimming removed 3 bases at V and 8 bases at J, with 13 bases between. Germline V lookup: CDR1 SQVTM, CDR2 ANQGSEA. The CDR3 extends over 12 amino acids.

Here the CDR3 reads CASSYKGQGVYGYTF. The CDR3 DNA sequence: TGTGCCAGCAGTTACAAGGGACAGGGGGTCTATGGCTACACCTTC. J is TRBJ1-2 and V is TRBV6-5; 11 positions agree with TRBD1. This CDR3 contains 15 residues. Germline V gene sequence: CDR1 MNHEY, CDR2 SVGAGI. J gave up 4 bases and V 2 bases, and 3 bases lay outside the gene matches.

The CDR3 DNA reads TGTGCCAGCAGTCTGACAGGGGGAGACACTGAAGCTTTCTTT. Protein: CASSLTGGDTEAFF. V is TRBV6-5 and J is TRBJ1-1, with 9 bases fitting TRBD1. CDR3 length: 14 amino acids. V lost 5 bases and J lost 3; bases outside the gene matches: 4. The germline V gene encodes CDR1 MNHEY and CDR2 SVGAGI.

This sequence joins TRBV30 and TRBJ2-2, with a weak D call TRBD2 (6 bases). Germline values: CDR1 GTSNPN, CDR2 SVGIG (reference sequence). The CDR3 runs 16 residues. Trimming took 4 bases from V and 6 from J, leaving 21 bases between them. The CDR3 loop reads CAWTGGPSVAPGELFF. The CDR3 coding sequence is TGTGCCTGGACCGGGGGACCTAGCGTCGCCCCCGGGGAGCTGTTTTTT. Combining the CDR3 with reference TRBV30 and TRBJ2-2 gives the whole variable domain SQTIHQWPATLVQPVGSPLSLECTVEGTSNPNLYWYRQAAGRGLQLLFYSVGIGQISSEVPQNLSASRPQDRQFILSSKKLLLSDSGFYLCAWTGGPSVAPGELFFGEGSRLTVL.

J is TRBJ2-7 and V is TRBV29-1; no reliable D call. Per germline, CDR1 SQVTM and CDR2 ANQGSEA. The CDR3 length is 12 residues. The V end was cut by 2 bases, the J end by 1 base, with 6 bases between. This CDR3 reads CSVERGSYEQYF. The CDR3 bases are TGCAGCGTTGAACGCGGATCCTACGAGCAGTACTTC.

This clone was picked up one time. The DNA for the CDR3 is TGTGCCAGCAGCTTAGACTCAGGGGGCGCGGGCACCCCAAAAGAGACCCAGTACTTC. This sequence encodes CASSLDSGGAGTPKETQYF. The rearrangement uses TRBV7-6 and TRBJ2-5, with TRBD1 matching 8 bases. The germline CDR1 and CDR2 sequences are SGHVS and FNYEAQ. CDR3 size: 19 residues. With V trimmed by 1 base and J by 3 bases, 16 bases remained unmatched.

This clone was seen more than once but under ten times. This chain connects TRBV6-6 to TRBJ1-5, with D possibly matching TRBD1 (6 bases). Trimming stripped 10 bases from V and 2 bases from J, with 12 bases between. Germline-derived CDR1 and CDR2 are MNHNY and SVGAGI (reference sequence). The CDR3 is 13 residues long. In DNA form, the CDR3 reads TGTGCCACCCAGGGGCGAGGCAATCAGCCCCAGCATTTT. Amino acid sequence: CATQGRGNQPQHF.

V usage is TRBV7-7 and J usage is TRBJ2-1; D is uncertain. CDR1 is SSHAT and CDR2 is FNYEAQ in the germline V gene (reference sequence). Trimming removed 1 base from V and 4 bases from J, with 5 bases in between. The CDR3 extends over 13 amino acids. CDR3 DNA sequence: TGTGCCAGCAGCTTAGACAGATACAATGAGCAGTTCTTC. This codes for CASSLDRYNEQFF.

On this clone: Additional DNA sequences in this sample encode the identical CDR3. The chain is built from TRBV6-5 and TRBJ2-3; 11 bases line up with TRBD2. The germline V gene encodes CDR1 MNHEY and CDR2 SVGAGI. CDR3 size: 16 residues. The ends lost 4 bases at V and 2 bases at J; junction bases unmatched: 5. The CDR3: CASSSLAGGYTDTQYF. The DNA of the CDR3 is TGTGCCAGCAGTTCCCTAGCGGGGGGATACACAGATACGCAGTATTTT.

This clone came up once. This chain uses TRBV5-6 with TRBJ2-5; D possibly matches TRBD1 or TRBD2 (5 bases each). Germline V gene data show CDR1 as SGHDT and CDR2 as YYEEEE. Trimming shortened V by 6 bases and J by 1 base, and 13 bases separated the two germline ends. The CDR3 extends over 14 amino acids. CDR3 loop: CASTMRGIQETQYF. The CDR3 coding sequence is TGTGCCAGCACCATGAGGGGAATCCAAGAGACCCAGTACTTC.

V usage is TRBV11-2 and J usage is TRBJ2-7; the D call may be TRBD1 or TRBD2 (5 bases each). Germline CDR1 is SGHAT and CDR2 is FQNNGV. CDR3 size: 15 residues. Between the trimmed V and J ends, which lost 5 bases and 5 bases, there was a span of 19 bases. In nucleotides, the CDR3 is TGTGCCAGCAGCCCAGGACCCGGGGTAGGGGACGAGCAGTACTTC. Translation: CASSPGPGVGDEQYF.